Shown below are 17 T cell receptor beta chains from a single sample sequenced in a study of vaccination and CD4 T cells after COVID-19. Sequencing of DNA taken from cultured CD4+ T cells relied on the Oncomine TCR Beta short-read assay. In TCRdb, the PCR reads were re-called with MiXCR into one record per CDR3 protein. This sample has over 10,000 distinct CDR3 sequences, with around 58% found just once. Their specific antigens are unknown. As to treatment: approximately 9-day PBMC culture with coronavirus spike peptide pools or control peptides (ViraFEST assay). Sequencing input: CD4+ T cells from blood, cultured in vitro. The source is a human donor who had recovered from COVID-19.

The genes are TRBV27 and TRBJ2-7; no definite D call. The germline V and J ends were trimmed by 6 bases and 3 bases, with 12 bases remaining between them. Per germline, CDR1 MNHEY and CDR2 SMNVEV (reference sequence). The CDR3 is 13 amino acids. CDR3 DNA: TGTGCCAGCAGACCAAACCAAGACTACGAGCAGTACTTC. It translates to CASRPNQDYEQYF.

The J gene is TRBJ1-5, the V gene TRBV28; possibly TRBD1 for D (5 bases). Germline values: CDR1 MDHEN, CDR2 SYDVKM. Trimming removed 1 base from V and 7 bases from J, with 17 bases in between. The CDR3 spans 16 residues. CDR3 loop: CASSLYSPRQPQPQHF. CDR3 DNA sequence: TGTGCCAGCAGTTTATATTCCCCCAGACAGCCGCAGCCCCAGCATTTT.

The genes are TRBV15 and TRBJ1-5; 8 bases fit TRBD1. CDR1 and CDR2 from the germline V gene are LNHNV and YYDKDF (reference sequence). J gave up 5 bases and V 1 base, and 4 bases lay outside the gene matches. The CDR3 covers 15 residues. The CDR3 reads CATSRVGQGDQPQHF. CDR3 DNA sequence: TGTGCCACCAGCAGAGTTGGACAGGGCGATCAGCCCCAGCATTTT.

This chain joins TRBV6-5 and TRBJ2-6; 7 bases agree with TRBD1. Germline V CDR1 and CDR2: MNHEY, SVGAGI. The CDR3 loop spans 15 amino acids. V lost 4 bases to trimming and J lost 1 base; unmatched junction nucleotides: 1. CDR3 sequence: CASSSGGSGANVLTF. CDR3 in DNA: TGTGCCAGCAGTTCAGGGGGTTCTGGGGCCAACGTCCTGACTTTC.

This clonotype was observed a handful of times. The rearrangement links TRBV10-1 to TRBJ2-7; the D is unclear. V was clipped by 2 bases and J by 3 bases, with 8 bases between them. The CDR3 runs to 13 residues. Germline V gene lookup returns CDR1 WNHNN and CDR2 SYGVQD (reference sequence). The CDR3 is CASSEGRLYEQYF. Here the CDR3 DNA reads TGCGCCAGCAGTGAGGGCCGGCTCTACGAGCAGTACTTC.

This chain uses TRBV30 with TRBJ1-1; weak D call: TRBD1 (5 bases). The CDR3 is 12 amino acids. V was shortened by 8 bases and J by 4 bases, with 14 bases between the two germline ends. Looked up from germline, CDR1 is GTSNPN and CDR2 is SVGIG (reference sequence). The CDR3 DNA sequence: TGTGCCGGGACTCCTCGCCGCACTGAAGCTTTCTTT. It translates to CAGTPRRTEAFF. The entire variable domain, with the rest obtained from reference TRBV30 and TRBJ1-1, is as follows: SQTIHQWPATLVQPVGSPLSLECTVEGTSNPNLYWYRQAAGRGLQLLFYSVGIGQISSEVPQNLSASRPQDRQFILSSKKLLLSDSGFYLCAGTPRRTEAFFGQGTRLTVV.

Only a few counts were recorded for this clonotype. The V gene is TRBV2, the J gene TRBJ1-1; no definite D call. CDR3 size: 13 residues. The V end was cut by 4 bases, the J end by 1 base, with 7 bases between. Per germline, CDR1 SNHLY and CDR2 FYNNEI. CDR3 in DNA: TGTGCCAGCAGTGCACTAGGGAACACTGAAGCTTTCTTT. This codes for CASSALGNTEAFF.

This clonotype was picked up a small number of times. The chain combines TRBV27 with TRBJ1-2, with 11 bases aligning to TRBD1. The J segment lost 4 bases and the V segment lost 3 bases, leaving 1 base of the junction unmatched. Germline assignment: CDR1 MNHEY and CDR2 SMNVEV (reference sequence). This CDR3 comprises 14 residues. The CDR3 sequence is CASSFGTGGYGYTF. CDR3 sequence (DNA): TGTGCCAGCAGTTTCGGGACAGGGGGCTATGGCTACACCTTC.

This clonotype was observed a few times. The V gene is TRBV20-1, the J gene TRBJ2-5; D ambiguous. This CDR3 comprises 10 residues. Trimming cost V 5 bases and J 5 bases, with 6 bases left between them. Germline V gives CDR1 DFQATT, CDR2 SNEGSKA (reference sequence). CDR3 residues: CSAGKETQYF. CDR3 in DNA: TGCAGTGCTGGGAAGGAGACCCAGTACTTC.

The chain is built from TRBV19 and TRBJ1-5; TRBD1 is a possible D gene (5 bases). The V end was cut by 6 bases, the J end by 0 bases, with 9 bases between. CDR3 size: 14 residues. CDR1 and CDR2 (germline): LNHDA, SQIVND (reference sequence). In DNA form, the CDR3 reads TGTGCCAGTAGGGGAGGACATAGCAATCAGCCCCAGCATTTT. It encodes CASRGGHSNQPQHF.

The J gene is TRBJ2-1, the V gene TRBV7-8, with TRBD2 matching 9 bases. The V segment lost 1 base and the J segment 1 base; nucleotides outside the gene matches: 2. The CDR3 is made up of 16 amino acids. Germline CDR1 and CDR2: SGHVS and FQNEAQ. For the CDR3, the DNA is TGTGCCAGCAGCTTAGTCCTAGCGGGGTCCTACAATGAGCAGTTCTTC. This gives the protein CASSLVLAGSYNEQFF.

The chain couples TRBV2 to TRBJ1-6; D is unresolved. V lost 11 bases, J lost 8 bases, and 22 bases lay in between. Germline V gene sequence: CDR1 SNHLY, CDR2 FYNNEI. This CDR3 spans 15 amino acids. Here the CDR3 DNA reads TGTGCCGCCGCCCCCATGGGCCCCGATGATTCACCCCTCCACTTT. This encodes CAAAPMGPDDSPLHF. The full variable domain, with the rest looked up from reference TRBV2 and TRBJ1-6, is EPEVTQTPSHQVTQMGQEVILRCVPISNHLYFYWYRQILGQKVEFLVSFYNNEISEKSEIFDDQFSVERPDGSNFTLKIRSTKLEDSAMYFCAAAPMGPDDSPLHFGNGTRLTVT.

This clonotype was observed a handful of times. The rearrangement joins TRBV2 to TRBJ2-6; TRBD1 might be the D (6 bases). The V end lost 2 bases, the J end lost 3 bases, and 8 bases lay between the germline ends. Looked up from germline, CDR1 is SNHLY and CDR2 is FYNNEI. CDR3 length: 15 residues. The CDR3 coding sequence is TGTGCCAGCAGTGAACAGGGGATTGGGGCCAACGTCCTGACTTTC. Translating it yields CASSEQGIGANVLTF.

This chain connects TRBV7-2 to TRBJ2-7; TRBD2 matches 9 bases. Germline assignment: CDR1 SGHTA and CDR2 FQGNSA. The V segment lost 5 bases and the J segment 1 base; nucleotides outside the gene matches: 15. There are 18 residues in the CDR3. The CDR3 is CASSIGPSGNYQSYEQYF. The CDR3 coding sequence is TGTGCCAGCAGCATAGGGCCTAGCGGGAACTATCAATCCTACGAGCAGTACTTC.

There are a few counts of this clonotype. The chain uses TRBV6-4 and TRBJ2-3, with a possible D match to TRBD2 (6 bases). This CDR3 comprises 13 residues. Trimming took off 5 bases at V and 4 bases at J, with 10 bases between the two ends. CDR1 MRHNA and CDR2 SNTAGT come from the germline V gene. Here the CDR3 reads CASSRGGADTQYF. CDR3 DNA: TGTGCCAGCAGTAGAGGAGGGGCAGATACGCAGTATTTT.

The count of this clonotype is one. An end of the junction does not agree with germline; a read error may underlie this. The V gene is TRBV6-2 or TRBV6-3, the J gene TRBJ2-3, with a tentative D call TRBD1 (5 bases). The CDR3 covers 13 residues. Germline V lookup: CDR1 MNHEY, CDR2 SVGEGT. CDR3 sequence: CASSYRLTGTQYF. The DNA for the CDR3 is TGTGCCAGCAGTTACCGCCTCACAGGTACGCAGTATTTT.

The genes are TRBV20-1 and TRBJ2-1; perhaps D is TRBD1 or TRBD2 (5 bases each). Germline CDR1 and CDR2: DFQATT and SNEGSKA (reference sequence). V was pared by 3 bases and J by 9 bases, with 15 bases between. This CDR3 contains 13 residues. CDR3 in amino acids: CSARVGPGGEQFF. In DNA, the CDR3 is TGCAGTGCTAGGGTAGGGCCTGGGGGTGAGCAGTTCTTC.